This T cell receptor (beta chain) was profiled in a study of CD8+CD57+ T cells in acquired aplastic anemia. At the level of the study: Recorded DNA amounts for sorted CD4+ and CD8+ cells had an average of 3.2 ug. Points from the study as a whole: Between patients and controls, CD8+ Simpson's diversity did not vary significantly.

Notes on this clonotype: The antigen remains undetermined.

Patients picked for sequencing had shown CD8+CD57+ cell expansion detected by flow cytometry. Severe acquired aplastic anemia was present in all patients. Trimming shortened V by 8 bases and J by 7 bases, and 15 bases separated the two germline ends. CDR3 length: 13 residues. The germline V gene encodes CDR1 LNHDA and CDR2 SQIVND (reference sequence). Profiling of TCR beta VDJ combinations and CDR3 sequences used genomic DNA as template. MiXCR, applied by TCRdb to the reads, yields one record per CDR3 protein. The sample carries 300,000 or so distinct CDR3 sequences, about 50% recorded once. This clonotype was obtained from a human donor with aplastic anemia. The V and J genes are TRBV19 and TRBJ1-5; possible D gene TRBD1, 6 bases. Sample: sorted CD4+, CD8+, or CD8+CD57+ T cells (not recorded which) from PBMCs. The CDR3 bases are TGTGCCAGTCAAGTGGGCAGGGGACAGCCCCAGCATTTT. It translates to CASQVGRGQPQHF.